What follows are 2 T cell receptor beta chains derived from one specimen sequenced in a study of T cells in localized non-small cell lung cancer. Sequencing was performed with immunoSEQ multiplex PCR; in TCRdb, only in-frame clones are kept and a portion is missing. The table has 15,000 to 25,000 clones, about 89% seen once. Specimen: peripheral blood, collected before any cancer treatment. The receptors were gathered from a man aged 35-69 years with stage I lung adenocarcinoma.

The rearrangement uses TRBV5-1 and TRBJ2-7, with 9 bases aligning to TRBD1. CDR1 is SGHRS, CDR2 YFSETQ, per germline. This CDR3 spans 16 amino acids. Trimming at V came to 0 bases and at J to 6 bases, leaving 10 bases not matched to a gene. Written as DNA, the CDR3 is TGCGCCAGCAGCTTGGGGGGACAGGGAAAAAGTGGCGAGCAGTACTTC. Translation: CASSLGGQGKSGEQYF.

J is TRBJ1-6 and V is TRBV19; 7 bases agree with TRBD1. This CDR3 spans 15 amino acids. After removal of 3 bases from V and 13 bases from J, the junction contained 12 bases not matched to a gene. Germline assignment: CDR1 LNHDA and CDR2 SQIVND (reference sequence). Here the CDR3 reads CASSMGQGGGIPLHF. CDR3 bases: TGTGCCAGTAGTATGGGGCAAGGGGGCGGAATCCCCCTCCACTTT. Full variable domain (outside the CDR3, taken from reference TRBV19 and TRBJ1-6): DGGITQSPKYLFRKEGQNVTLSCEQNLNHDAMYWYRQDPGQGLRLIYYSQIVNDFQKGDIAEGYSVSREKKESFPLTVTSAQKNPTAFYLCASSMGQGGGIPLHFGNGTRLTVT.